The TCR beta chain under discussion was sequenced for a study of tumor-infiltrating lymphocytes in localized non-small cell lung cancer. About the research overall: Patients included smokers and never-smokers with various histologies, some sampled after neoadjuvant chemotherapy. Each patient gave resected tumor and non-adjacent uninvolved lung tissue. Whole-study findings and limits: Technical variation could not be separated from intratumor heterogeneity here.

With regard to this clone: Its specificity is not known.

Only in-frame clones appear in the TCRdb table, and some are missing; sequencing was by immunoSEQ multiplex PCR. The sample lists 15,000 to 20,000 clones; 70% to 75% were seen once. This clonotype originated in a human donor with non-small cell lung cancer. Specimen: lung tumor tissue.

The DNA for the CDR3 is TGTGCCAGCAGTGTTGCGCTCACCGGGGAGCTGTTTTTT. This codes for CASSVALTGELFF. The chain recombines TRBV2 with TRBJ2-2; D ambiguous. Germline values: CDR1 SNHLY, CDR2 FYNNEI. Trimming removed 4 bases from V and 4 bases from J, with 7 bases in between. This CDR3 comprises 13 residues. The variable domain in full, with the rest retrieved from reference TRBV2 and TRBJ2-2, is EPEVTQTPSHQVTQMGQEVILRCVPISNHLYFYWYRQILGQKVEFLVSFYNNEISEKSEIFDDQFSVERPDGSNFTLKIRSTKLEDSAMYFCASSVALTGELFFGEGSRLTVL.